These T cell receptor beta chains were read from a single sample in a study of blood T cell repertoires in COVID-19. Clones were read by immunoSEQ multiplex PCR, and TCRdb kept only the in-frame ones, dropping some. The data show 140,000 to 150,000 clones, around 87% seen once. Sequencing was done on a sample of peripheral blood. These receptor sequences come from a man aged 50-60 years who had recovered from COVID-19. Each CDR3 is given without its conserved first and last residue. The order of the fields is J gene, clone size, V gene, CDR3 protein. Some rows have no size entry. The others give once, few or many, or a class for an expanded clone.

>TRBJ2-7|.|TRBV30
AWQAGTGFYEQY
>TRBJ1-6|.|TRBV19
ASRTSWETNSPLH
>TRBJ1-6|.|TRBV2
ASMGTRNSPPH
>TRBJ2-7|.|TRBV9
ASSRLSGLGGTYEQY
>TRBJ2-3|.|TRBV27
ASSQGLAATDTQY
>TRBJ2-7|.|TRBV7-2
ASSLDRISSYEQY
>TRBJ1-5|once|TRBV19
ASIQGTGKFNQPQH
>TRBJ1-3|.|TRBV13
ASSHWGDSGNTIY
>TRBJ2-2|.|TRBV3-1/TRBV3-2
ASSQEWLAGAGELF
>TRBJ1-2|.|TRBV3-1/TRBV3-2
ASSHAEGGYT
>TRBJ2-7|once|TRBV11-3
ASKVLAGPYEQY
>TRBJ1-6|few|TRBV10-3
AGGQGDNSPLH
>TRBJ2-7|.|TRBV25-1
ASQSGQFLKQY
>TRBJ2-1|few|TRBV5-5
ASSLNDRGNEQF
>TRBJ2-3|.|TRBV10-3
AISAGGSTDTQY
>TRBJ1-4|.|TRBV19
ATRGSEALAEKLF
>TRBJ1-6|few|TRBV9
ASSPQGYFGSPLH
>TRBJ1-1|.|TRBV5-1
ASSLGVTGRTEAF
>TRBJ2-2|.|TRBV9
ASSVAGTGELF
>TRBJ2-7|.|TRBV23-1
ASSQSDNSDRDYEQY
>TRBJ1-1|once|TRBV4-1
ASRGTGKGTEAF
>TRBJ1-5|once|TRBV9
ASSPTGGDTMPQH
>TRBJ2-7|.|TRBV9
ASSVDLSSYEQY
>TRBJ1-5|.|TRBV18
ASSPQGAGGQPQH
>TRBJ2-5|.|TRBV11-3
ASSSRGGKETQY
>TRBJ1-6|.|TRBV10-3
AISESARSLH
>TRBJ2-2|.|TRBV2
ASSRYRGQTGELF
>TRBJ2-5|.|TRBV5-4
ASSWGVSLQETQY
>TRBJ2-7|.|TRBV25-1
ASRGQEAYEQY
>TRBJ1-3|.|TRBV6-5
ASGHRSAPGNTIY
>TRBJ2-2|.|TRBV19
ASLGVEDTGELF
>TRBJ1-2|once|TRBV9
ASTPGQHYGYT
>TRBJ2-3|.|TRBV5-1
ASSLGTSADTQY
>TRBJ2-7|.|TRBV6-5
ASSKDRAYEQY
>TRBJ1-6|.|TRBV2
ASSESTDAYNSPLH
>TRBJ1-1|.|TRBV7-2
ASSLQGGLDEAF
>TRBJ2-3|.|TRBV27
ASSPNLPGQVLNTQY
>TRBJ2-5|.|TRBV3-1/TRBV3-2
ASSQGLAFQETQY